This is a list of T cell receptor beta chains from one sample in a study of patients and donors after allogeneic stem cell transplantation. TCRdb re-called the RT-PCR reads through MiXCR, storing one row per CDR3 protein. The sample contains 190,000 or so distinct CDR3 sequences, 35% to 45% of which appear only once. Sequencing was performed on blood, either unsorted or a sorted T cell fraction (not recorded which). These receptors all come from a human donor who was either an allogeneic HSCT recipient or a stem cell or donor lymphocyte infusion donor (not recorded which). It is not recorded whose cells these are; they may come from a transplant donor. CDR3s include the opening cysteine and the closing phenylalanine or tryptophan. D genes are given only for firm matches. A clone size is listed for some rows: how often the clone was seen (once, few, many), or a class if it is expanded.

j_call d_call v_call clone_size cdr3_nt cdr3_aa
TRBJ1-2 - TRBV28 few TGTGCCAGCAGTTTCCCCATCCCGGACAGCCCCTATGGCTACACCTTC CASSFPIPDSPYGYTF
TRBJ2-7 TRBD1 TRBV20-1 - TGCAGTGCAACCGACAGGGAGAGCCCCTACGAGCAGTACTTC CSATDRESPYEQYF
TRBJ1-2 - TRBV6-5 - TGTGCCAGCATCCCAGCCACTCGGGGCTACACCTTC CASIPATRGYTF
TRBJ1-2 TRBD1 TRBV15 - TGTGCCACCTCCCGGACAGGGGTTCGCGGCTACACCTTC CATSRTGVRGYTF
TRBJ2-3 - TRBV28 - TGTGCCAGCAGTTTTTCAGGGGTCACAGATACGCAGTATTTT CASSFSGVTDTQYF
TRBJ1-2 TRBD1 TRBV4-2 few TGTGCCAGCAGCCTCCATGGGGGGACAGGTGGCTACACCTTC CASSLHGGTGGYTF
TRBJ1-1 - TRBV15 - TGTGCCACCAGCAGAGATGGGAGGGCGGCTTTCTTT CATSRDGRAAFF
TRBJ2-5 TRBD2 TRBV7-8 - TGTGCCAGCAGCTTACCCTCGGCGGGGGGGCCGAAGACCCAGTACTTC CASSLPSAGGPKTQYF
TRBJ2-5 - TRBV7-7 once TGTGCCAGCAGCTTAGGCTCGTACCAAGAGACCCAGTACTTC CASSLGSYQETQYF
TRBJ1-1 - TRBV4-2 - TGTGCCAGCAGCCAACAGCAGGGGAGAAACACTGAAGCTTTCTTT CASSQQQGRNTEAFF
TRBJ1-5 - TRBV4-3 - TGCGCCAGCAGCCCGGGGCCCCATCAGCCCCAGCATTTT CASSPGPHQPQHF
TRBJ1-2 - TRBV4-1 - TGCGCCAGCAGCACCAGGACTAACTATGGCTACACCTTC CASSTRTNYGYTF
TRBJ1-5 - TRBV28 - TGTGCCAGCAGAAATCCGAGCAAGCCCCAGCATTTT CASRNPSKPQHF
TRBJ2-2 - TRBV4-3 once TGCGCCAGCAGCCAAGATGAAGGATCCGGGGAGCTGTTTTTT CASSQDEGSGELFF
TRBJ2-5 - TRBV5-1 - TGCGCCAGCAGCTTGGTGGCTGAGCTAAGGGAGACCCAGTACTTC CASSLVAELRETQYF
TRBJ2-1 - TRBV11-3 - TGTGCCAGCAGCTTGCGTTCTGGTAATGAGCAGTTCTTC CASSLRSGNEQFF
TRBJ1-2 - TRBV10-3 - TGTGCCATCAGTGACCCTGCACAGGGTTCCAATTATGGCTACACCTTC CAISDPAQGSNYGYTF
TRBJ1-2 - TRBV11-2 few TGTGCCAGCAGCTTGTACCCTACGGCGCCAAGTGCTAACTATGGCTACACCTTC CASSLYPTAPSANYGYTF
TRBJ1-4 TRBD1 TRBV9 few TGTGCCAGCAGCGTAGCAGGGACAGAGAATGAAAAACTGTTTTTT CASSVAGTENEKLFF
TRBJ1-4 TRBD1 TRBV30 - TGTGCCTGGAGTGTTAAGGGGACAGGAGAAAAACTGTTTTTT CAWSVKGTGEKLFF
TRBJ2-1 - TRBV11-3 - TGTGCCAGCAGCTCAGACCTGTCCTCCGGCTACAATGAGCAGTTCTTC CASSSDLSSGYNEQFF
TRBJ1-1 - TRBV10-3 - TGTGCCATCAGTGAGTCAGGCCCCAACACTGAAGCTTTCTTT CAISESGPNTEAFF
TRBJ2-3 - TRBV24-1 - TGTGCCACCAGTGATTCGTCCCTGGACAGCTCGACTAGCACAGATACGCAGTATTTT CATSDSSLDSSTSTDTQYF
TRBJ1-1 - TRBV28 few TGTGCCAGCAGTTACCAGGGATGGAACACTGAAGCTTTCTTT CASSYQGWNTEAFF
TRBJ2-7 - TRBV29-1 - TGCAGCGTTGTGTTCAGGGGTAATTCCTACGAGCAGTACTTC CSVVFRGNSYEQYF
TRBJ1-2 - TRBV4-3 few TGCGCCAGCAGCCAAGATGGGGAGTTGGGCTACACCTTC CASSQDGELGYTF
TRBJ1-1 - TRBV7-7 few TGTGCCAGCAGCTTAGATGAAGGGGCTGAAGCTTTCTTT CASSLDEGAEAFF
TRBJ2-5 - TRBV5-1 - TGCGCCAGCAGGCTTCTGCGGAGACAAGAGACCCAGTACTTC CASRLLRRQETQYF
TRBJ1-2 - TRBV28 many TGTGCCAGCAGTTTAAATTATGGCTACACCTTC CASSLNYGYTF
TRBJ2-7 TRBD1 TRBV6-6 - TGTGCCAGCAAACAGGGGGGCTACGAGCAGTACTTC CASKQGGYEQYF
TRBJ1-5 - TRBV18 - TGTGCCAGCTCACCTCAGGGGAATCAGCACCAGCATTTT CASSPQGNQHQHF
TRBJ2-5 TRBD1 TRBV6-5 few TGTGCCGCGGACAGGGAAATACAAGAGACCCAGTACTTC CAADREIQETQYF
TRBJ1-1 - TRBV5-1 - TGCGCCAGCTCAGTTCTTGGGCATGACACTGAAGCTTTCTTT CASSVLGHDTEAFF
TRBJ2-2 - TRBV12-3/TRBV12-4 few TGTGCCAGCAGTTTCGTGAGAAATTGGCCCGGGGAGCTGTTTTTT CASSFVRNWPGELFF
TRBJ2-1 TRBD2 TRBV11-2 few TGTGCCAGCCGAGTAGGCGGGGGGCCCTACAATGAGCAGTTCTTC CASRVGGGPYNEQFF
TRBJ2-5 - TRBV15 - TGTGCCACTTGCACCCAGCTAGGGTATTCGGAGACCCAGTACTTC CATCTQLGYSETQYF
TRBJ1-1 TRBD1 TRBV12-3/TRBV12-4 few TGTGCCAGCACGGGACAGGGGACCACTGAAGCTTTCTTT CASTGQGTTEAFF
TRBJ1-5 - TRBV9 - TGTGCCAGCAGCGTAGCGGCAGGTAGCAATCAGCCCCAGCATTTT CASSVAAGSNQPQHF
TRBJ2-5 - TRBV4-1 - TGCGCCAGCAGCCATACCGTATGGACCCGGGGTCAGACCCAGTACTTC CASSHTVWTRGQTQYF
TRBJ2-7 TRBD1 TRBV10-3 - TGTGCCATCACACATAAGGACAGGGTGGGCGAGCAGTACTTC CAITHKDRVGEQYF
TRBJ2-1 - TRBV7-2 - TGTGCCAGCAGCTTAGGAGGCTATGAGCAGTTCTTC CASSLGGYEQFF
TRBJ2-3 TRBD2 TRBV7-2 once TGTGCCAGCAGCTGGCGGGGGAGAGAAACGCAGTATTTT CASSWRGRETQYF
TRBJ2-3 TRBD2 TRBV20-1 - TGCAGTGCTCCAGGACTAGCCGGCACAGATACGCAGTATTTT CSAPGLAGTDTQYF
TRBJ1-6 TRBD1 TRBV20-1 few TGCAGTGCCCAGGACAGGAGGAGTTCACCCCTCCACTTT CSAQDRRSSPLHF
TRBJ2-2 - TRBV28 - TGTGCCAGCATCCACCCCTCGACCGGGGAGCTGTTTTTT CASIHPSTGELFF
TRBJ2-7 - TRBV12-3/TRBV12-4 - TGTGCCAGCAGTCTCCGGGGAGGCCCCTACGAGCAGTACTTC CASSLRGGPYEQYF
TRBJ1-2 TRBD1 TRBV10-3 few TGTGCCATCAGCCTGAACAGGGGCGACTATGGCTACACCTTC CAISLNRGDYGYTF
TRBJ2-1 TRBD1 TRBV24-1 - TGTGCCACCAGTGGGCCCGGGACAGGGGGTTACAATGAGCAGTTCTTC CATSGPGTGGYNEQFF
TRBJ2-4 TRBD2 TRBV3-1 - TGTGCCAGCAGCCAAGATAGCAGCGGGGGAGCCAAAAACATTCAGTACTTC CASSQDSSGGAKNIQYF
TRBJ2-1 TRBD1 TRBV5-1 - TGCGCCAGCAGCAACCTCGACAGGGTCGATGAGCAGTTCTTC CASSNLDRVDEQFF
TRBJ2-3 - TRBV4-3 - TGCGCCAGCAGCCAAGATCGAGTCAGGGGAGCAGATACGCAGTATTTT CASSQDRVRGADTQYF